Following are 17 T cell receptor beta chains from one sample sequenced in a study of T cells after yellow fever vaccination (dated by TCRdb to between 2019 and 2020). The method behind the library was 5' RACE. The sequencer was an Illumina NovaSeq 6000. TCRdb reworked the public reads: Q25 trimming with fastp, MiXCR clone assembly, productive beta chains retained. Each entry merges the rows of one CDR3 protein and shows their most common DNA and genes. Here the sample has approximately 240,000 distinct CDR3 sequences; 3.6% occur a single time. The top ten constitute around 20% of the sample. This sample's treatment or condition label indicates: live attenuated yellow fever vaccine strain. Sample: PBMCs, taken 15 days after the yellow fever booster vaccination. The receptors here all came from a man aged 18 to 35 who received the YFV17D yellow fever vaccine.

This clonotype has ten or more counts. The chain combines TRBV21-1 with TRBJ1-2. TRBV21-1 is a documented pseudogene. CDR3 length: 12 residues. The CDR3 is CASSKCGHLYTF. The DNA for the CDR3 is TGTGCCAGCAGCAAATGTGGTCACCTCTACACCTTC.

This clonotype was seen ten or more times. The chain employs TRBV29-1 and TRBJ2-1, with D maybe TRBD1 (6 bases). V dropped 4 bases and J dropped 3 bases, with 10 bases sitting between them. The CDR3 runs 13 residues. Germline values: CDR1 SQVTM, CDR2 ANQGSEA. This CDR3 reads CSVGTDSYNEQFF. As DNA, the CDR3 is TGCAGCGTTGGGACGGACAGCTACAATGAGCAGTTCTTC.

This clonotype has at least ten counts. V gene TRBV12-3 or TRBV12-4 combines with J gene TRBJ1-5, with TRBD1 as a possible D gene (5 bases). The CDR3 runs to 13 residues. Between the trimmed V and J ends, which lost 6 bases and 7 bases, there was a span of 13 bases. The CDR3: CASRQEGFQPQHF. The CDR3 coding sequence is TGTGCCAGCAGACAGGAAGGTTTCCAGCCCCAGCATTTT.

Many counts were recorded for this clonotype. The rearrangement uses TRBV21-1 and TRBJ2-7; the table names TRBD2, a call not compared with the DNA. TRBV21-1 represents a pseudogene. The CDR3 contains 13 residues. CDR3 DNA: TGTGCCAGCAGGCGGGCAGTCTTCTACGAGCAGTACTTC. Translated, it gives CASRRAVFYEQYF.

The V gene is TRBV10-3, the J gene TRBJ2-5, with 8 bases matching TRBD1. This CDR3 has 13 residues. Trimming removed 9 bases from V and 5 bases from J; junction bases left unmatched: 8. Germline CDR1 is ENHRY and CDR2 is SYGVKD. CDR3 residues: CAMSPGGEETQYF. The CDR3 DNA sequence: TGTGCCATGAGTCCAGGGGGCGAGGAGACCCAGTACTTC.

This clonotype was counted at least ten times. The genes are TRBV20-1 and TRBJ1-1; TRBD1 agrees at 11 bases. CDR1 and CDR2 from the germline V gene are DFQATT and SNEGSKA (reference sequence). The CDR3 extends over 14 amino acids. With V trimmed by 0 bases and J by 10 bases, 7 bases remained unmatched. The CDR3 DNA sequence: TGCAGTGCTAGAGACTCGGGACAGGGGGGGGGAGCTTTCTTT. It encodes CSARDSGQGGGAFF.

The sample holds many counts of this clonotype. In nucleotides, the CDR3 is TGTGCCAGCAGGCAGGGGGCCAACACCGGGGAGCTGTTTTTT. Protein product: CASRQGANTGELFF. V and J are TRBV12-3 or TRBV12-4 and TRBJ2-2; 8 nucleotides agree with TRBD1. CDR3 length: 14 residues. Germline trimming cut 6 bases from V and 2 bases from J; bases unmatched to any gene: 2.

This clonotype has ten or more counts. CDR3 bases: TGCGCCAGCAGCCCAGCGACAGGGAGCACCGGGGAGCTGTTTTTT. Translation: CASSPATGSTGELFF. The rearrangement links TRBV4-3 to TRBJ2-2; 7 bases line up with TRBD1. The CDR3 extends over 15 amino acids. Germline V lookup: CDR1 LGHNA, CDR2 YSLEER. V was clipped by 4 bases and J by 4 bases; unmatched bases: 6.

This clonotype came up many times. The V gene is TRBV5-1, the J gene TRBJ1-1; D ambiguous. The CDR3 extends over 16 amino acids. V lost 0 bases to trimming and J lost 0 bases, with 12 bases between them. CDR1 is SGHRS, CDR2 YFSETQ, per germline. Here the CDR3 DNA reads TGCGCCAGCAGCTTGGTTGGAGAATCAATGAACACTGAAGCTTTCTTT. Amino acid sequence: CASSLVGESMNTEAFF.

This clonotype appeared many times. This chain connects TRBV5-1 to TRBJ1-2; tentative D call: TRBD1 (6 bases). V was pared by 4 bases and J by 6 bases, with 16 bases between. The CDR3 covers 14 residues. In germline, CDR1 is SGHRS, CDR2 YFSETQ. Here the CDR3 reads CASSLDRPRDGYTF. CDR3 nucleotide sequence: TGCGCCAGCAGCCTGGACAGACCTCGGGATGGCTACACCTTC.

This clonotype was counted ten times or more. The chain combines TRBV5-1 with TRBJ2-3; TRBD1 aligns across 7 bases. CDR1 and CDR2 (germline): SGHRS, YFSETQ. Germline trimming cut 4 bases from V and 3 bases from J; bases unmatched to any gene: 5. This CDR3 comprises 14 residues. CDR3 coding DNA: TGCGCCAGCAGCCGGGACAGCACAACAGATACGCAGTATTTT. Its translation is CASSRDSTTDTQYF.

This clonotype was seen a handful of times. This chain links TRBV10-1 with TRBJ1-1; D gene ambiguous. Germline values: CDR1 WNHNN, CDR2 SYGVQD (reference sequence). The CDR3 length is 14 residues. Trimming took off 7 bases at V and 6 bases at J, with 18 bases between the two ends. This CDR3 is CASKADISVAEAFF. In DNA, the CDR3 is TGCGCCAGCAAGGCAGACATAAGTGTCGCTGAAGCTTTCTTT.

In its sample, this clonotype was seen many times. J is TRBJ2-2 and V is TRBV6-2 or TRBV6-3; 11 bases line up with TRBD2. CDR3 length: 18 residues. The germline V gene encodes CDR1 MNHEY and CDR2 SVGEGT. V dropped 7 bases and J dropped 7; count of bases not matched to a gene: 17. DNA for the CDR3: TGTGCCAGCACCCTCCCCATAGCGGGGGGGACGTTCGGCGGGGAGCTGTTTTTT. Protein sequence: CASTLPIAGGTFGGELFF.

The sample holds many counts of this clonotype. CDR3 nucleotide sequence: TGTGCCAGCAGCCCCGGGGGGGCCGCTCCTACAACCAAGCAGTTCTTC. Its protein is CASSPGGAAPTTKQFF. The chain uses TRBV28 and TRBJ2-1; TRBD2 aligns across 8 bases. The J segment lost 11 bases and the V segment lost 6 bases, leaving 18 bases of the junction unmatched. Germline V gene lookup returns CDR1 MDHEN and CDR2 SYDVKM. This CDR3 is 16 amino acids long.

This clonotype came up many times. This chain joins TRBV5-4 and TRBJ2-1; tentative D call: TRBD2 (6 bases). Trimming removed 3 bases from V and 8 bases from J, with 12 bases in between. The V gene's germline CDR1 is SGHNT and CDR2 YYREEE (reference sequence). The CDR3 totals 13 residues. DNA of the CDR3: TGTGCCAGCAGCTCGGACGGGGGAGATGAGCAGTTCTTC. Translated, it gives CASSSDGGDEQFF.

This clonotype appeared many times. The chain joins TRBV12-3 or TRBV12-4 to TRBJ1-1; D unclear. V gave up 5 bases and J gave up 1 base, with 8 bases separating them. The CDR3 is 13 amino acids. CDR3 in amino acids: CASSRWANTEAFF. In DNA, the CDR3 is TGTGCCAGCAGTCGATGGGCGAACACTGAAGCTTTCTTT.

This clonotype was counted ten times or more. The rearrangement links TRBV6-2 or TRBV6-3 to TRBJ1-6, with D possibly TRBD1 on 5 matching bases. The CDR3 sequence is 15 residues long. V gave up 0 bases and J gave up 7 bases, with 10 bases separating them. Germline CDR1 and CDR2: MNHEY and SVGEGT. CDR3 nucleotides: TGTGCCAGCAGTTACTCGGGGGTCTCGAATTCACCCCTCCACTTT. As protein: CASSYSGVSNSPLHF.